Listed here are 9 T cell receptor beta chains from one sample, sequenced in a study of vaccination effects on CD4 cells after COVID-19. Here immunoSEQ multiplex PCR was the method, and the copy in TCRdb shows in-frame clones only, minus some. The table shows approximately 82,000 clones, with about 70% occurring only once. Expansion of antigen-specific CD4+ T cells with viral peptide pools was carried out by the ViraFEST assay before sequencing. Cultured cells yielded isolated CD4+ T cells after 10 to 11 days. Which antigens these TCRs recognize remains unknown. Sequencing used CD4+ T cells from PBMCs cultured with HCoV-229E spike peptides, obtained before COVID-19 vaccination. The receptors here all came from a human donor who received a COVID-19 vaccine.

The chain's CDR3 is CSVIQGAHDTEAFF. The CDR3 DNA follows: TGCAGCGTAATCCAGGGGGCTCATGACACTGAAGCTTTCTTT. This sequence joins TRBV29-1 and TRBJ1-1; 8 bases align to TRBD1. V shed 6 bases and J 3 bases; nucleotides not matched to a gene: 9. The CDR3 contains 14 residues. Germline loops: CDR1 SQVTM, CDR2 ANQGSEA.

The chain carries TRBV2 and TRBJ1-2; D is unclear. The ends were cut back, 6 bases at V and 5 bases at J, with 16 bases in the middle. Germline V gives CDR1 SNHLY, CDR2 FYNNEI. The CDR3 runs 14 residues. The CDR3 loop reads CASRDARKGYGYTF. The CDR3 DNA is TGTGCCAGCAGGGACGCGCGGAAAGGGTATGGCTACACCTTC. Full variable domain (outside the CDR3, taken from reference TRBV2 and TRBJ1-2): EPEVTQTPSHQVTQMGQEVILRCVPISNHLYFYWYRQILGQKVEFLVSFYNNEISEKSEIFDDQFSVERPDGSNFTLKIRSTKLEDSAMYFCASRDARKGYGYTFGSGTRLTVV.

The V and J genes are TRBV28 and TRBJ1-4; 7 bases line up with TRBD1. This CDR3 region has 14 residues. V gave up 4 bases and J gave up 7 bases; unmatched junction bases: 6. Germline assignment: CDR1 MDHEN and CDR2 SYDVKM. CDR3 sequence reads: CASSYRQGGEKLFF. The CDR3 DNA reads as TGTGCCAGCAGTTACCGACAGGGAGGTGAAAAACTGTTTTTT.

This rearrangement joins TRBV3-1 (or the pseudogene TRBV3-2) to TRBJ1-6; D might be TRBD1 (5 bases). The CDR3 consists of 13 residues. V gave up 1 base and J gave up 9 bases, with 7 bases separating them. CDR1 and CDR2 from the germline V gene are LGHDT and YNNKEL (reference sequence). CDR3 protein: CASSQGGASPLHF. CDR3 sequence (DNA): TGTGCCAGCAGCCAAGGAGGGGCTTCACCCCTCCACTTT.

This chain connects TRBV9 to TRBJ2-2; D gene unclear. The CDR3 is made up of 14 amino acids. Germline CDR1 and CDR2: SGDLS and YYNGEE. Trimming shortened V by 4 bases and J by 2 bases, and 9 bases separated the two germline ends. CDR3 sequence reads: CASSSSLNTGELFF. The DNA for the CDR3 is TGTGCCAGCAGCTCCAGCCTCAACACCGGGGAGCTGTTTTTT.

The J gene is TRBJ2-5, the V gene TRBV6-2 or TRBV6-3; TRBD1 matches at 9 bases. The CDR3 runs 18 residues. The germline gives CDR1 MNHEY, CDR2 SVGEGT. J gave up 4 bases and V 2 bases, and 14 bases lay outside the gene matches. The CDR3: CASSYAYNRGPNGETQYF. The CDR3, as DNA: TGTGCCAGCAGTTACGCCTATAACAGGGGGCCCAACGGAGAGACCCAGTACTTC.

The CDR3 DNA reads as TGTGCCAGTAATTACCGGGACGGATTCAATCAGCCCCAGCATTTT. This gives the protein CASNYRDGFNQPQHF. The chain links TRBV19 to TRBJ1-5; a possible D gene is TRBD1 (5 bases). From germline, CDR1 is LNHDA and CDR2 SQIVND (reference sequence). V lost 7 bases and J 3 bases, leaving 16 bases between the germline ends. There are 15 residues in the CDR3.

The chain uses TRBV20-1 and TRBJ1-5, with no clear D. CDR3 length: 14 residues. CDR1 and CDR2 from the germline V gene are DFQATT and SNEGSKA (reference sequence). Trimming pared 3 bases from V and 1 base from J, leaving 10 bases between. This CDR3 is CSASKTSSNQPQHF. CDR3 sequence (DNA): TGCAGTGCTAGTAAGACCTCGAGCAATCAGCCCCAGCATTTT.

The CDR3 coding sequence is TGTGCCAGTAGTATCTTCGGACAGGCCGGTCAGCCCCAGCATTTT. Protein product: CASSIFGQAGQPQHF. The rearrangement uses TRBV19 and TRBJ1-5, with 7 nucleotides matching TRBD1. Germline V gene lookup returns CDR1 LNHDA and CDR2 SQIVND (reference sequence). The CDR3 length is 15 residues. With 3 bases clipped from V and 6 bases from J, the junction kept 8 bases outside the gene matches.